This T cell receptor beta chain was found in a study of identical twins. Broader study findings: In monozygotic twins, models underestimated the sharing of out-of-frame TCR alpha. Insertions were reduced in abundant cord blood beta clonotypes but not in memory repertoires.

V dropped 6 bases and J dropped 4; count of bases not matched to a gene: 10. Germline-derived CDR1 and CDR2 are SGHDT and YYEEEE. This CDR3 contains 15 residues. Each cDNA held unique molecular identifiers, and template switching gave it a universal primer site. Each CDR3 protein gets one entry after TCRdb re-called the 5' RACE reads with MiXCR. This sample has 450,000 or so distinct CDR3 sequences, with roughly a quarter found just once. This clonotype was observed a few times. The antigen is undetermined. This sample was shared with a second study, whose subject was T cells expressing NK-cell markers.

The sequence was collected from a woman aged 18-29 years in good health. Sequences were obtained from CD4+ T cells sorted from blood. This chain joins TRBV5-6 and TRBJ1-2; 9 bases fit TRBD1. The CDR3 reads CASTDPDRGIYGYTF. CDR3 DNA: TGTGCCAGCACCGATCCAGACAGGGGGATCTATGGCTACACCTTC.